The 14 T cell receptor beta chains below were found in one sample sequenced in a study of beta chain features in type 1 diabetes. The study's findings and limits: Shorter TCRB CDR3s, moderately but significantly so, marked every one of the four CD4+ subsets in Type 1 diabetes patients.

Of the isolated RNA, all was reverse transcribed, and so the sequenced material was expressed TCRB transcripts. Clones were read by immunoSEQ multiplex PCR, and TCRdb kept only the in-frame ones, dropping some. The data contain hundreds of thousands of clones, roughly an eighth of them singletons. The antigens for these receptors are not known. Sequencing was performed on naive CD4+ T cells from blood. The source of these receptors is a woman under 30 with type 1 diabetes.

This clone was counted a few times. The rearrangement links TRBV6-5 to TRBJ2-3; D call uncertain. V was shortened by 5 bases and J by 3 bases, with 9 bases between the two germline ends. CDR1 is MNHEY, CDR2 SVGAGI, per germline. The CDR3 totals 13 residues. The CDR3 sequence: CASSGFPTDTQYF. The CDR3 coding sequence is TGTGCCAGCAGTGGCTTCCCAACAGATACGCAGTATTTT.

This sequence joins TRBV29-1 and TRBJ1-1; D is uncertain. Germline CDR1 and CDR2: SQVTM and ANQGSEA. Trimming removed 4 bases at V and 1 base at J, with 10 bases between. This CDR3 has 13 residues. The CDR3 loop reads CSVGERRNTEAFF. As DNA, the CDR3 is TGCAGCGTTGGAGAAAGGAGGAACACTGAAGCTTTCTTT. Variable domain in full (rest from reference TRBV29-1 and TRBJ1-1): SAVISQKPSRDICQRGTSLTIQCQVDSQVTMMFWYRQQPGQSLTLIATANQGSEATYESGFVIDKFPISRPNLTFSTLTVSNMSPEDSSIYLCSVGERRNTEAFFGQGTRLTVV.

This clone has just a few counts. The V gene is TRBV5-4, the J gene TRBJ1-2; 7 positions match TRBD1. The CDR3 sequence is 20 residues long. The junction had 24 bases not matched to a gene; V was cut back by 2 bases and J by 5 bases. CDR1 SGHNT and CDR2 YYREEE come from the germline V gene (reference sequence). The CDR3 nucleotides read TGTGCCAGCAGCTTAGGGATCCGCCTGTCGGCAGGGGGGAATAGGTATGGCTACACCTTC. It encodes CASSLGIRLSAGGNRYGYTF.

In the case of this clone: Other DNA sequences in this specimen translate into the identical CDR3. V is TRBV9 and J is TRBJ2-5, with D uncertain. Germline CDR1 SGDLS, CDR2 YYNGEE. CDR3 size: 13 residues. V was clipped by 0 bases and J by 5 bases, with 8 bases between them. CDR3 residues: CASSVAPRETQYF. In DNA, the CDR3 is TGTGCCAGCAGCGTAGCCCCCCGGGAGACCCAGTACTTC. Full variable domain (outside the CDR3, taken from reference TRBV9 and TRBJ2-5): DSGVTQTPKHLITATGQRVTLRCSPRSGDLSVYWYQQSLDQGLQFLIQYYNGEERAKGNILERFSAQQFPDLHSELNLSSLELGDSALYFCASSVAPRETQYFGPGTRLLVL.

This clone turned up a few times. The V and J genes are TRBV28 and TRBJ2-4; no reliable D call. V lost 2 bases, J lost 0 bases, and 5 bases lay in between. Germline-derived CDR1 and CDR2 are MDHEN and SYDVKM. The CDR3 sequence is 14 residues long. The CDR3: CASSLTPAKNIQYF. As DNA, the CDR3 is TGTGCCAGCAGTTTAACTCCAGCCAAAAACATTCAGTACTTC.

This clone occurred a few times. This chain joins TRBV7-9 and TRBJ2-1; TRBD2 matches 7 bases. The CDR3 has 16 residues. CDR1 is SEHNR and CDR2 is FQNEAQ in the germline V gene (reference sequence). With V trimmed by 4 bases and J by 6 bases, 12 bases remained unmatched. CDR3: CASSSLHWASGNEQFF. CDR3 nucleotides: TGTGCCAGCAGCTCCCTCCATTGGGCTAGCGGCAATGAGCAGTTCTTC.

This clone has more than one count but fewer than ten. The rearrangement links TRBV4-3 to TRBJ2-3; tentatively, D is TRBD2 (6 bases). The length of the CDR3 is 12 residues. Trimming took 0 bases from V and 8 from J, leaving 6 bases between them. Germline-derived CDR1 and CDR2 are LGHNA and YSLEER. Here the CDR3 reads CASSQEGGTQYF. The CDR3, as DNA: TGCGCCAGCAGCCAAGAGGGGGGTACGCAGTATTTT.

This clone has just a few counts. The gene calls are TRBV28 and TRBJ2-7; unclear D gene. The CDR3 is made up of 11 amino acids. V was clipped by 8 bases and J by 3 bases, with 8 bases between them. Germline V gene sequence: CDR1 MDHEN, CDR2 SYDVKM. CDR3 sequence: CASVRFYEQYF. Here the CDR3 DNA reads TGTGCCAGCGTGAGGTTCTACGAGCAGTACTTC.

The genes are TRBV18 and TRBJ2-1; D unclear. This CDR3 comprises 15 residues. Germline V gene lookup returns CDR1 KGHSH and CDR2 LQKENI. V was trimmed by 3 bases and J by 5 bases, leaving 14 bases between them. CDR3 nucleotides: TGTGCCAGCTCACCCCAACCGACACTTAACAATGAGCAGTTCTTC. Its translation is CASSPQPTLNNEQFF.

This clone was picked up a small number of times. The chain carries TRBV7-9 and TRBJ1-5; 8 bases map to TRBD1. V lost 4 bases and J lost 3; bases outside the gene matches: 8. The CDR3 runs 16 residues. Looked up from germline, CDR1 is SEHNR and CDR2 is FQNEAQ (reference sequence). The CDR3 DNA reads TGTGCCAGCAGCTCCTGGACAGGGAACTACAATCAGCCCCAGCATTTT. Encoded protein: CASSSWTGNYNQPQHF.

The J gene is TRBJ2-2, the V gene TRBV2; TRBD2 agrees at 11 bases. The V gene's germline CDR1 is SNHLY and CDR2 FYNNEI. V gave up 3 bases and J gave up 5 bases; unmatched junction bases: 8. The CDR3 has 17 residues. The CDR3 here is CASSDIAGGPWTGELFF. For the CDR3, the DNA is TGTGCCAGCAGTGATATAGCGGGAGGGCCGTGGACCGGGGAGCTGTTTTTT.

This CDR3 is CASSLLAGVPLTPYEQYF. DNA for the CDR3: TGTGCCAGCAGTTTACTAGCGGGAGTCCCACTAACGCCCTACGAGCAGTACTTC. This chain joins TRBV27 and TRBJ2-7; 10 bases line up with TRBD2. CDR1 is MNHEY, CDR2 SMNVEV, per germline (reference sequence). Trimming cost V 2 bases and J 2 bases; bases outside gene matches: 12. The CDR3 is made up of 18 amino acids.

The CDR3 coding sequence is TGTGCCAGCAGCCTAGCGGAGGGGAATGAGCAGTTCTTC. Its protein product is CASSLAEGNEQFF. This chain uses TRBV6-4 with TRBJ2-1; 7 bases fit TRBD2. This CDR3 is built from 13 residues. Germline values: CDR1 MRHNA, CDR2 SNTAGT. Trimming removed 6 bases from V and 7 bases from J; junction bases left unmatched: 6.

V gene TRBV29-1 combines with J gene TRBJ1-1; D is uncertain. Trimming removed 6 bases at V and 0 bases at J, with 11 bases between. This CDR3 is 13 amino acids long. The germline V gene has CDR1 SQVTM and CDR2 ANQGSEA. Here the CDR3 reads CSVARELNTEAFF. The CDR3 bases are TGCAGCGTAGCCCGGGAGCTGAACACTGAAGCTTTCTTT.